These T cell receptor beta chains were read from a single sample in a study of blood T cells in healthy people across ages. MiXCR was run by TCRdb on the 5' RACE reads, yielding one entry per CDR3 protein. The sample consists of about 670,000 distinct CDR3 sequences, around 38% of them appearing once. Sequencing was carried out using blood. The source is a man older than 75 in good health. CDR3s include the opening cysteine and the closing phenylalanine or tryptophan. Fields, in order: V gene, clone size, D gene, J gene, CDR3 protein, CDR3 DNA. D genes are given only for firm matches. Clone size is not always given. Where it is, it says once, few, many or a class for expanded clones.

>TRBV4-3|few|.|TRBJ2-3
CASSQNAGTSTDTQYF
TGCGCCAGCAGCCAGAATGCCGGGACCAGCACAGATACGCAGTATTTT
>TRBV5-1|.|.|TRBJ2-7
CASSPRTEYSYEQYF
TGCGCCAGCAGCCCTCGGACAGAGTATTCCTACGAGCAGTACTTC
>TRBV3-1|many|TRBD1|TRBJ1-1
CASSRRGPDTEAFF
TGTGCCAGCAGCCGCAGGGGGCCGGACACTGAAGCTTTCTTT
>TRBV6-5|few|TRBD2|TRBJ2-1
CASSYTPGLEEFF
TGTGCCAGCAGTTACACTCCGGGACTAGAAGAGTTCTTC
>TRBV29-1|.|TRBD1|TRBJ1-3
CSALRQGTGNTIYF
TGCAGCGCTCTCCGACAGGGAACTGGAAACACCATATATTTT
>TRBV20-1|.|.|TRBJ2-4
CSVTPQNIQYF
TGCAGTGTAACCCCTCAAAACATTCAGTACTTC
>TRBV6-5|.|.|TRBJ2-3
CASSYSGWLTDTQYF
TGTGCCAGCAGTTACTCGGGGTGGCTCACAGATACGCAGTATTTT
>TRBV20-1|once|.|TRBJ1-6
CSARDNLANSPLHF
TGCAGTGCTAGAGACAACTTGGCGAATTCACCCCTCCACTTT
>TRBV7-9|.|.|TRBJ2-3
CASSSPPGRQITDTQYF
TGTGCCAGCAGCTCGCCTCCGGGACGCCAAATCACAGATACGCAGTATTTT
>TRBV7-2|.|TRBD2|TRBJ2-5
CASSLALAGGYQETQYF
TGTGCCAGCAGCTTAGCGTTAGCGGGGGGTTACCAAGAGACCCAGTACTTC
>TRBV6-4|.|.|TRBJ2-3
CASSDSSGDTQYF
TGTGCCAGCAGTGACTCGTCCGGGGATACGCAGTATTTT
>TRBV20-1|few|TRBD1|TRBJ2-1
CSATRTGRHNEQFF
TGCAGTGCTACAAGGACAGGGCGGCACAATGAGCAGTTCTTC
>TRBV29-1|.|TRBD1|TRBJ1-2
CSVRGQGGYTF
TGCAGCGTGAGAGGACAGGGTGGCTACACCTTC
>TRBV12-3/TRBV12-4|.|.|TRBJ1-2
CANAPSQVGGTIYGYTF
TGTGCCAATGCCCCCAGTCAGGTTGGCGGGACTATTTATGGCTACACCTTC
>TRBV7-9|.|TRBD2|TRBJ2-3
CASSARLAGGVTDTQYF
TGTGCCAGCAGCGCGCGACTAGCGGGGGGAGTCACAGATACGCAGTATTTT
>TRBV27|.|TRBD2|TRBJ2-7
CASRGTSSYNEQYF
TGTGCCAGCAGGGGGACTAGCTCCTACAATGAGCAGTACTTC
>TRBV29-1|few|TRBD1|TRBJ1-1
CSVLLDRASTEAFF
TGCAGCGTTTTGTTGGACAGGGCGAGCACTGAAGCTTTCTTT
>TRBV11-2|.|TRBD1|TRBJ2-5
CASSPGPNRGRRETQYF
TGTGCCAGCAGCCCAGGCCCCAACAGGGGTCGGAGGGAGACCCAGTACTTC
>TRBV4-3|few|TRBD2|TRBJ2-3
CASSQTFGTSGRGDTQYF
TGCGCCAGCAGCCAGACCTTTGGGACTAGCGGGAGAGGAGATACGCAGTATTTT
>TRBV6-1|few|.|TRBJ2-6
CASSARDGANVLTF
TGTGCCAGCAGTGCCAGGGATGGGGCCAACGTCCTGACTTTC
>TRBV20-1|few|TRBD1|TRBJ2-1
CSSTGTGYYNEQFF
TGCAGTAGCACCGGGACAGGGTACTACAATGAGCAGTTCTTC
>TRBV12-3/TRBV12-4|.|TRBD1|TRBJ2-2
CASSLKPGQPVGELFF
TGTGCCAGCAGCCTTAAACCGGGACAGCCTGTTGGGGAGCTGTTTTTT
>TRBV18|.|.|TRBJ2-5
CASSPLQEETQYF
TGTGCCAGCTCACCGTTACAGGAAGAGACCCAGTACTTC
>TRBV6-2/TRBV6-3|.|TRBD1|TRBJ1-1
CASRNNHRGRGTEAFF
TGTGCCAGCAGAAACAATCACAGGGGGCGAGGCACTGAAGCTTTCTTT
>TRBV20-1|.|TRBD2|TRBJ2-7
CSARKSSGTYNEQYF
TGCAGTGCTAGAAAGTCTAGCGGGACCTACAATGAGCAGTACTTC
>TRBV27|.|TRBD2|TRBJ2-1
CASSLTSGARGEQFF
TGTGCCAGCAGTTTGACTAGCGGGGCCCGAGGTGAGCAGTTCTTC
>TRBV10-3|once|.|TRBJ1-2
CAISEATTGAGYTF
TGTGCCATCAGTGAGGCGACGACAGGAGCCGGCTACACCTTC
>TRBV20-1|.|.|TRBJ2-4
CSARYRVNIQYF
TGCAGTGCTAGATACAGGGTGAACATTCAGTACTTC
>TRBV5-1|.|TRBD1|TRBJ1-1
CASSFGDRVHTEAFF
TGCGCCAGCAGCTTTGGAGACAGGGTGCACACTGAAGCTTTCTTT
>TRBV20-1|few|TRBD2|TRBJ2-3
CSARDPAGGPVDTQYF
TGCAGTGCTAGAGACCCAGCGGGAGGGCCTGTAGATACGCAGTATTTT
>TRBV6-5|.|.|TRBJ1-2
CASNKGGSYGYTF
TGTGCCAGCAACAAGGGGGGAAGCTATGGCTACACCTTC
>TRBV27|few|TRBD1|TRBJ2-1
CASGPRDRGGNEQFF
TGTGCCAGCGGACCCCGGGACAGGGGCGGGAATGAGCAGTTCTTC
>TRBV7-9|.|TRBD2|TRBJ2-7
CASSSRLAGDYEQYF
TGTGCCAGCAGCTCAAGACTAGCGGGAGACTACGAGCAGTACTTC
>TRBV7-2|.|.|TRBJ1-1
CASSSPVGRKENEPFF
TGTGCCAGCAGCTCGCCCGTCGGCCGTAAAGAGAATGAACCTTTCTTT
>TRBV6-2/TRBV6-3|.|TRBD1|TRBJ2-7
CASGDSPSYEQYF
TGTGCCAGCGGGGACAGCCCTTCCTACGAGCAGTACTTC
>TRBV5-1|many|.|TRBJ2-5
CASSLSSAETQYF
TGCGCCAGCAGCTTGTCCAGCGCAGAGACCCAGTACTTC
>TRBV27|.|.|TRBJ1-2
CASSPTVPSFYTF
TGTGCCAGCAGCCCGACAGTGCCTTCGTTCTACACCTTC
>TRBV20-1|.|.|TRBJ1-4
CSAPATNEKLFF
TGCAGTGCTCCTGCAACTAATGAAAAACTGTTTTTT
>TRBV20-1|few|.|TRBJ2-7
CSARDPLAYEQYF
TGCAGTGCTAGAGATCCCCTTGCCTACGAGCAGTACTTC
>TRBV7-2|few|.|TRBJ2-5
CASSRADGGETQYF
TGTGCCAGCAGCCGTGCGGACGGTGGGGAGACCCAGTACTTC
>TRBV20-1|few|TRBD2|TRBJ2-7
CSARSGTSGGQTYEQYF
TGCAGTGCTAGGTCCGGGACTAGCGGGGGGCAAACCTACGAGCAGTACTTC
>TRBV6-2/TRBV6-3|.|.|TRBJ2-5
CASSYPPETQYF
TGTGCCAGCAGTTACCCCCCAGAGACCCAGTACTTC
>TRBV18|once|.|TRBJ2-5
CASSLHFGETQYF
TGTGCCAGCTCACTTCATTTCGGGGAGACCCAGTACTTC
>TRBV7-2|.|TRBD2|TRBJ2-5
CASSSWTSPGETQYF
TGTGCCAGCAGCTCATGGACTAGCCCAGGGGAGACCCAGTACTTC
>TRBV7-9|.|TRBD2|TRBJ2-5
CASSLTSGGALYQETQYF
TGTGCCAGCAGCTTAACTAGCGGGGGGGCCTTGTACCAAGAGACCCAGTACTTC
>TRBV9|.|.|TRBJ1-1
CASSVAPGMNTEAFF
TGTGCCAGCAGCGTAGCTCCGGGCATGAACACTGAAGCTTTCTTT
>TRBV10-3|few|.|TRBJ2-7
CAISDSTGKNEQYF
TGTGCCATCAGTGACTCAACAGGGAAAAACGAGCAGTACTTC
>TRBV29-1|.|.|TRBJ1-1
CSGTQVLDTEAFF
TGCAGCGGTACGCAGGTTCTGGACACTGAAGCTTTCTTT
>TRBV2|.|.|TRBJ2-2
CASSLSHRELFF
TGTGCCAGCAGCTTGTCTCACCGGGAGCTGTTTTTT
>TRBV7-8|.|.|TRBJ1-5
CASSQQGWNQPQHF
TGTGCCAGCAGCCAACAGGGTTGGAATCAGCCCCAGCATTTT
>TRBV5-1|.|.|TRBJ2-5
CASSLTGNGGEQYF
TGCGCCAGCAGCTTGACAGGGAATGGAGGTGAGCAGTACTTC